The 23 T cell receptor beta chains below were found in one sample sequenced in a study of read filtering for tumor transcriptome and immune sequencing. From 400 to 450 ng of RNA, a library with molecular barcoded alpha/delta and beta/gamma adaptors was made. TCRdb re-analysed the reads in MiXCR, keeping a single row per CDR3 protein. The data hold 30,000 to 40,000 distinct CDR3 sequences, with approximately 14% observed a single time. What was sequenced was a population of CD138-negative cells sorted from bone marrow. The receptors stem from a donor over 35 with multiple myeloma.

This clonotype was found many times. A read error is possible here, since a much larger clone lies one base away. The V call is TRBV5-1, the J call TRBJ2-1; a possible D gene is TRBD2 (6 bases). The CDR3 is 14 residues long. Germline lookup yields CDR1 SGHRS and CDR2 YFSETQ. The CDR3 loop is CASSGGVLYNGQFF. The DNA for the CDR3 is TGCGCCAGCAGCGGCGGGGTTTTATACAATGGGCAGTTCTTC.

On this clonotype: A read error is possible here, since a much larger clone lies one base away. The genes are TRBV4-1 and TRBJ2-7; possibly TRBD1 for D (5 bases). The CDR3 extends over 14 amino acids. CDR1 MGHRA and CDR2 YSYEKL come from the germline V gene. The CDR3 DNA follows: TGCGCCAGCAGCCAAGACAGGGCTCCCTACGAGCGGTACTTC. This encodes CASSQDRAPYERYF.

This clonotype was detected ten times or more. The rearrangement uses TRBV5-6 and TRBJ2-7; the D is unclear. Germline V gives CDR1 SGHDT, CDR2 YYEEEE. The CDR3 consists of 14 residues. V was shortened by 2 bases and J by 6 bases, with 15 bases between the two germline ends. The DNA of the CDR3 is TGTGCCAGCAGCTTTTCCGGGTCACCAGGCGAGCAGTACTTC. Translated, it gives CASSFSGSPGEQYF.

This clonotype occurred many times. This rearrangement joins TRBV5-6 to TRBJ2-3; 9 bases are a match to TRBD1. Germline values: CDR1 SGHDT, CDR2 YYEEEE. After removal of 5 bases from V and 2 bases from J, the junction contained 6 bases not matched to a gene. This CDR3 spans 15 amino acids. CDR3 coding DNA: TGTGCCAGCAGACGGACAGGGGCGAACACAGATACGCAGTATTTT. Protein product: CASRRTGANTDTQYF.

For this clonotype: One junction end does not reproduce the germline sequence, and a read error may be involved. This chain links TRBV9 with TRBJ1-1; D remains ambiguous. The CDR3 spans 14 residues. From germline, CDR1 is SGDLS and CDR2 YYNGEE. The CDR3 loop reads CASSALTGWTDAFF. Written as DNA, the CDR3 is TGTGCCAGCAGCGCCCTGACGGGGTGGACTGATGCTTTCTTT.

A few counts support this clonotype. The chain uses TRBV6-6 and TRBJ1-1; TRBD1 is a possible D gene (5 bases). V lost 2 bases and J lost 1, with 8 bases in between. CDR3 length equals 14 residues. Per the germline V gene, CDR1 is MNHNY and CDR2 is SVGAGI (reference sequence). Written as DNA, the CDR3 is TGTGCCAGCAGTTACGGGGGATGGAACACTGAAGCTTTCTTT. It encodes CASSYGGWNTEAFF.

This clonotype has ten or more counts. CDR3 sequence: CASSPDWVTDTQYF. The CDR3 nucleotides are TGTGCCAGCAGTCCCGATTGGGTCACAGATACGCAGTATTTT. The rearrangement joins TRBV5-6 to TRBJ2-3; no definite D call. The CDR3 contains 14 residues. Germline CDR1 reads SGHDT; CDR2 reads YYEEEE. The ends were cut back, 5 bases at V and 2 bases at J, with 12 bases in the middle.

As concerns this clonotype: This could be a read error, since a much larger clone is one nucleotide away. CDR3 loop: CSARRWDTNQPQHF. DNA of the CDR3: TGCAGTGCTAGGAGGTGGGACACAAATCAGCCCCAGCATTTT. The chain joins TRBV20-1 to TRBJ1-5; TRBD1 might be the D (6 bases). The CDR3 contains 14 residues. CDR1 is DFQATT, CDR2 SNEGSKA, per germline (reference sequence). V lost 3 bases and J 4 bases, leaving 13 bases between the germline ends.

This clonotype occurred many times. Just one base apart from a much larger clone, this may be a read error. The V gene is TRBV4-3, the J gene TRBJ2-1; TRBD1 might be the D (6 bases). CDR1 and CDR2 (germline): LGHNA, YSLEER. CDR3 size: 13 residues. The CDR3 protein is CASSLSRGNGQFF. In DNA, the CDR3 is TGCGCCAGCAGCCTCTCCAGGGGCAATGGGCAGTTCTTC.

Concerning this clonotype itself: Relative to the germline gene, one junction end is altered; a read error may explain this. The chain combines TRBV28 with TRBJ2-1; D is perhaps TRBD2 (6 bases). CDR3 length: 12 amino acids. Germline assignment: CDR1 MDHEN and CDR2 SYDVKM. For the CDR3, the DNA is TGTGCCATCTCGTCGGGGCGGGATGAGCGGTCCTTC. This translates into CAISSGRDERSF.

At least ten counts were recorded for this clonotype. This chain uses TRBV7-2 with TRBJ2-7; no firm D call. In germline, CDR1 is SGHTA, CDR2 FQGNSA. V lost 0 bases, J lost 6 bases, and 9 bases lay in between. There are 13 residues in the CDR3. CDR3 in amino acids: CASSLAAMGEQYF. For the CDR3, the DNA is TGTGCCAGCAGCTTAGCAGCGATGGGCGAGCAGTACTTC.

This clonotype has a count of ten or more. The chain couples TRBV7-2 to TRBJ2-7, with 10 positions matching TRBD2. V was pared by 3 bases and J by 3 bases, with 5 bases of the junction left unmatched. CDR3 length: 15 amino acids. The V gene's germline CDR1 is SGHTA and CDR2 FQGNSA. CDR3 sequence (DNA): TGTGCCAGCAGCTTTGGTAGCGGGGGGCTCTACGAGCAGTACTTC. Amino acids: CASSFGSGGLYEQYF.

This clonotype was seen a single time. This chain links TRBV7-9 with TRBJ2-1; 9 bases are shared with TRBD2. CDR1 and CDR2 (germline): SEHNR, FQNEAQ (reference sequence). The CDR3 has 15 amino acids. V lost 6 bases and J lost 0; bases outside the gene matches: 3. CDR3 region: CASRTSGNSYNEQFF. CDR3 bases: TGTGCCAGCAGGACTAGCGGAAACTCCTACAATGAGCAGTTCTTC.

This clonotype was counted at least ten times. V usage is TRBV3-1 and J usage is TRBJ1-5; D gene uncertain. The CDR3 runs 15 residues. Germline CDR1 is LGHDT and CDR2 is YNNKEL (reference sequence). V lost 4 bases and J 1 base, leaving 11 bases between the germline ends. The CDR3 nucleotides read TGTGCCAGCAGCCCCGGGTCCCGAAGCAATCAGCCCCAGCATTTT. Amino acids: CASSPGSRSNQPQHF.

This clonotype was seen a few times. A read error is possible here, since a much larger clone lies one base away. The genes are TRBV2 and TRBJ1-4; the match to TRBD1 covers 9 bases. This CDR3 region has 14 residues. CDR1 is SNHLY and CDR2 is FYNNEI in the germline V gene. The CDR3 protein is CASSGRTGAEELFF. The CDR3 nucleotides read TGTGCCAGCAGCGGACGGACAGGGGCTGAAGAACTGTTTTTT.

Turning to this clonotype: A clone one base away is much larger, so this may be a read error. The genes are TRBV7-9 and TRBJ2-7; D is unresolved. The germline gives CDR1 SEHNR, CDR2 FQNEAQ (reference sequence). Trimming removed 3 bases at V and 7 bases at J, with 10 bases between. The CDR3 covers 12 residues. CDR3 DNA: TGTGCCAGCAGCTTCTCGAAGGATGAGCAGTACTTC. Translation: CASSFSKDEQYF.

This clonotype was seen ten or more times. The gene calls are TRBV7-8 and TRBJ2-1; D uncertain. V gave up 1 base and J gave up 2 bases, with 9 bases separating them. CDR3 size: 15 residues. Germline assignment: CDR1 SGHVS and CDR2 FQNEAQ. CDR3 residues: CASSLVARPYNEQFF. DNA for the CDR3: TGTGCCAGCAGCTTAGTCGCGCGGCCCTACAATGAGCAGTTCTTC.

This clonotype was counted ten times or more. V is TRBV3-1 and J is TRBJ2-1, with 7 bases identical to TRBD2. V shed 4 bases and J 4 bases; nucleotides not matched to a gene: 7. Germline V lookup: CDR1 LGHDT, CDR2 YNNKEL (reference sequence). The CDR3 covers 15 residues. CDR3 region: CASSPGGLKYNEQFF. The CDR3 DNA sequence: TGTGCCAGCAGCCCCGGGGGGTTGAAATACAATGAGCAGTTCTTC.

This clonotype was counted at least ten times. The chain carries TRBV6-4 and TRBJ2-2, with a possible D match to TRBD2 (6 bases). Trimming shortened V by 0 bases and J by 5 bases, and 7 bases separated the two germline ends. Germline CDR1 is MRHNA and CDR2 is SNTAGT. This CDR3 region has 14 residues. DNA for the CDR3: TGTGCCAGCAGTGACTCCGGGGGTACCGGGGAGCTGTTTTTT. Translated: CASSDSGGTGELFF.

Concerning this clonotype: Without the conserved terminal phenylalanine or tryptophan, this CDR3 likely stems from a read error. The V and J genes are TRBV6-5 and TRBJ1-2, with D hard to call. Looked up from germline, CDR1 is MNHEY and CDR2 is SVGAGI. The CDR3 has 15 residues. CDR3 region: CAGSPANPRRYGYTI. The CDR3 DNA reads TGTGCCGGCAGTCCCGCGAACCCTCGGCGCTATGGCTACACCATC.

Ten or more counts support this clonotype. This chain connects TRBV7-2 to TRBJ1-1, with D possibly being TRBD1 (6 bases). The V end was cut by 7 bases, the J end by 6 bases, with 15 bases between. This CDR3 comprises 13 residues. Germline lookup yields CDR1 SGHTA and CDR2 FQGNSA. CDR3: CASNTPKGAEAFF. The CDR3 nucleotides read TGTGCCAGCAACACACCAAAGGGGGCTGAAGCTTTCTTT.

This clonotype was observed a few times. In DNA form, the CDR3 reads TGTGCCAGCAGTGACCAGTTATTTGGCGCCGGGAGGAACACTGAAGCTTTCTTT. It yields the protein CASSDQLFGAGRNTEAFF. The V gene is TRBV6-1, the J gene TRBJ1-1; D not resolved. V lost 3 bases, J lost 1 base, and 21 bases lay in between. Germline V gives CDR1 MNHNS, CDR2 SASEGT. The CDR3 sequence is 18 residues long.

There are many counts of this clonotype. The gene calls are TRBV2 and TRBJ1-1; no firm D call. The germline V gene encodes CDR1 SNHLY and CDR2 FYNNEI. The CDR3 covers 13 residues. V was pared by 5 bases and J by 6 bases, with 13 bases between. The CDR3 nucleotides read TGTGCCAGCAGTACCTCCTGGGCCTCTGAAGCTTTCTTT. This gives the protein CASSTSWASEAFF.